The clone carrying this T cell receptor beta chain turned up a few times. The source of the sample is a study of T cells after somatic rescue of genetic block. Trimming cost V 2 bases and J 8 bases, with 9 bases left between them. Germline loops: CDR1 ENHRY, CDR2 SYGVKD. The CDR3 spans 13 residues. Generated by immunoSEQ multiplex PCR, the TCRdb table keeps only in-frame clones and is missing some. The sample comprises about 14,000 clones, roughly 70% of which are singletons, and about 30% rests with the top ten. Sequencing was carried out using peripheral blood mononuclear cells (PBMCs). The V and J genes are TRBV10-3 and TRBJ1-4; D ambiguous. This TCR derives from a man in his late teens or twenties. DNA for the CDR3: TGTGCCATCAGTGAGAACTATTTAGAAAAACTGTTTTTT. Its translation: CAISENYLEKLFF.